The entry below gives a single T cell receptor (beta chain) sequence along with its context. These data originate in a study of blood T cell repertoires in COVID-19. As for the study in general: The study drew acute and convalescent COVID-19 samples from the United States, Italy and Spain. T cells, B-cell-depleted T cells, or PBMCs supplied cDNA or gDNA.

This CDR3 spans 14 amino acids. Germline CDR1 reads MNHEY; CDR2 reads SVGAGI. V lost 4 bases, J lost 1 base, and 9 bases lay in between. Per the original data handling: Reference gene primers were amplified, and this amplification served to estimate nucleated cell counts. The assay was immunoSEQ multiplex PCR, and TCRdb's table has in-frame clones only and misses some. V and J calls and clone size follow that table, whereas D and trimming were derived from the DNA. The table has approximately 180,000 clones, more than 75% seen once. This receptor was obtained from a human donor in a cohort sampled during active COVID-19. The chain links TRBV6-5 to TRBJ2-3; no firm D call. Sample: peripheral blood. CDR3 in amino acids: CASSSPRGTDTQYF. For the CDR3, the DNA is TGTGCCAGCAGTTCCCCGAGAGGCACAGATACGCAGTATTTT.